Following are 15 T cell receptor beta chains from one sample sequenced in a study of blood T cell repertoires in COVID-19. Assay: immunoSEQ multiplex PCR; the TCRdb copy retains only in-frame clones and omits some. The data hold 100,000 to 140,000 clones, with about 80% observed a single time. Sequenced sample: peripheral blood. These receptors all come from a man aged 65 to 79 with acute or convalescent COVID-19.

The chain combines TRBV11-2 with TRBJ2-3; the match to TRBD2 covers 9 bases. Germline trimming cut 0 bases from V and 5 bases from J; bases unmatched to any gene: 3. The CDR3 spans 15 residues. Germline loops: CDR1 SGHAT, CDR2 FQNNGV. The CDR3 reads CASSLDSGGQDTQYF. In DNA form, the CDR3 reads TGTGCCAGCAGCTTAGATAGCGGGGGACAAGATACGCAGTATTTT.

This chain connects TRBV7-3 to TRBJ2-3; no clear D gene. The ends were cut back, 3 bases at V and 0 bases at J, with 16 bases in the middle. The CDR3 is 17 amino acids. The germline gives CDR1 SGHTA, CDR2 FQGTGA. The CDR3 reads CASSFASVQLSTDTQYF. CDR3 in DNA: TGTGCCAGCAGCTTTGCCTCGGTGCAATTGAGCACAGATACGCAGTATTTT.

The V call is TRBV18, the J call TRBJ1-4; 10 positions match TRBD1. CDR1 KGHSH and CDR2 LQKENI come from the germline V gene. There are 19 residues in the CDR3. The ends lost 5 bases at V and 5 bases at J; junction bases unmatched: 17. Here the CDR3 reads CASSALAGTGERGNEKLFF. DNA of the CDR3: TGTGCCAGCTCAGCACTCGCCGGGACAGGGGAAAGAGGAAATGAAAAACTGTTTTTT.

This chain joins TRBV27 and TRBJ2-7; the match to TRBD1 covers 11 bases. This CDR3 spans 15 amino acids. The V and J ends lost 6 bases and 2 bases, in that order; junction bases with no gene match: 6. Germline lookup yields CDR1 MNHEY and CDR2 SMNVEV (reference sequence). The CDR3 bases are TGTGCCAGCAGCTTAATGGACAGGGGGCCCTACGAGCAGTACTTC. Protein: CASSLMDRGPYEQYF.

This rearrangement joins TRBV24-1 to TRBJ2-7; 8 bases map to TRBD1. J gave up 3 bases and V 4 bases, and 7 bases lay outside the gene matches. Germline V gene lookup returns CDR1 KGHDR and CDR2 SFDVKD. The CDR3 is 15 amino acids. The CDR3 spells CATSDTGQANYEQYF. The CDR3 region has the DNA TGTGCCACCAGTGACACGGGACAGGCTAACTACGAGCAGTACTTC.

The J gene is TRBJ2-2, the V gene TRBV9; 9 bases are shared with TRBD1. Germline CDR1 SGDLS, CDR2 YYNGEE. J gave up 3 bases and V 2 bases, and 5 bases lay outside the gene matches. The CDR3 consists of 16 residues. In nucleotides, the CDR3 is TGTGCCAGCAGCGTGGGTGGGACAGGGTACACCGGGGAGCTGTTTTTT. Amino acids: CASSVGGTGYTGELFF.

This clone has more than one count but fewer than ten. This sequence joins TRBV7-3 and TRBJ2-1, with 10 bases aligning to TRBD2. Germline trimming cut 2 bases from V and 6 bases from J; bases unmatched to any gene: 4. This CDR3 comprises 15 residues. CDR1 is SGHTA and CDR2 is FQGTGA in the germline V gene. The chain's CDR3 is CASSLLAGVFNEQFF. CDR3 DNA sequence: TGTGCCAGCAGCTTACTAGCGGGGGTTTTCAATGAGCAGTTCTTC.

The rearrangement joins TRBV3-1 (or the pseudogene TRBV3-2) to TRBJ1-2; TRBD1 might be the D (6 bases). Germline V lookup: CDR1 LGHDT, CDR2 YNNKEL (reference sequence). V lost 1 base and J 8 bases, leaving 11 bases between the germline ends. The CDR3 totals 13 residues. CDR3 in amino acids: CASSQGTAGGYTF. DNA for the CDR3: TGTGCCAGCAGCCAAGGGACAGCCGGAGGCTACACCTTC.

J is TRBJ2-7 and V is TRBV27; D is unresolved. Germline V gene data show CDR1 as MNHEY and CDR2 as SMNVEV (reference sequence). The CDR3 consists of 13 residues. V was cut by 3 bases and J by 0 bases, with 6 bases left in between. The CDR3 region has the DNA TGTGCCAGCAGTTTGTACAACTCCTACGAGCAGTACTTC. Amino acid sequence: CASSLYNSYEQYF.

The CDR3 DNA reads TGTGCCAGCAAAGCTCAGGGAAGCTCTGGAAACACCATATATTTT. This sequence encodes CASKAQGSSGNTIYF. The V call is TRBV27, the J call TRBJ1-3; D is possibly TRBD1 (5 bases). V was cut by 7 bases and J by 0 bases, with 13 bases left in between. This CDR3 is built from 15 residues. In germline, CDR1 is MNHEY, CDR2 SMNVEV (reference sequence).

The chain employs TRBV5-4 and TRBJ1-1; 11 nucleotides agree with TRBD1. Trimming took 0 bases from V and 1 from J; bases not matched to a gene: 5. This CDR3 has 17 residues. Germline lookup yields CDR1 SGHNT and CDR2 YYREEE (reference sequence). CDR3 loop: CASSLGTGGTSNTEAFF. CDR3 nucleotide sequence: TGTGCCAGCAGCTTGGGGACAGGGGGCACCTCGAACACTGAAGCTTTCTTT.

Points on this clone: Sequence at one end of the junction differs from germline and may be a read error. The chain couples TRBV2 to TRBJ2-7, with a possible D match to TRBD1 (5 bases). The length of the CDR3 is 10 residues. Germline loops: CDR1 SNHLY, CDR2 FYNNEI. CDR3 nucleotide sequence: TGTGCCAGCAGTGGACCAGGGTATTATTTC. Translating it yields CASSGPGYYF.

In this sample, this clone turned up a few times. V is TRBV5-1 and J is TRBJ1-4, with 7 bases that match TRBD1. V lost 3 bases and J lost 8; bases outside the gene matches: 7. Germline V gene data show CDR1 as SGHRS and CDR2 as YFSETQ. The CDR3 runs 14 residues. CDR3 sequence: CASSSQGVREKLFF. As DNA, the CDR3 is TGCGCCAGCAGCTCTCAGGGGGTGAGGGAAAAACTGTTTTTT.

The genes are TRBV14 and TRBJ1-2; 9 bases are shared with TRBD1. The CDR3 runs to 15 residues. The trim removed 0 bases at V and 5 bases at J, leaving 4 bases unmatched. CDR1 is SGHDN and CDR2 is FVKESK in the germline V gene. The CDR3 region has the DNA TGTGCCAGCAGCCAAGATCTTGACAGGGGGTATGGCTACACCTTC. Translation: CASSQDLDRGYGYTF.

The J gene is TRBJ2-3, the V gene TRBV4-1; D is perhaps TRBD1 (6 bases). Germline loops: CDR1 MGHRA, CDR2 YSYEKL. Trimming left V 4 bases short and J 5 bases short, with 10 bases between. The CDR3 covers 13 residues. The CDR3 bases are TGCGCCAGCAGCCCAGGGGTAATAGATACGCAGTATTTT. As protein: CASSPGVIDTQYF.